What follows are 6 T cell receptor beta chains derived from one specimen sequenced in a study of blood T cell repertoires in COVID-19. Sequencing used immunoSEQ multiplex PCR; TCRdb keeps in-frame clones, though not all of them. The sample holds 200,000 to 250,000 clones, 86% seen once. The specimen was peripheral blood. All receptors derive from a man of 80 years or more with acute or convalescent COVID-19.

This CDR3 reads CASGTDTQYF. Here the CDR3 DNA reads TGTGCCTCGGGCACAGATACGCAGTATTTT. The chain is built from TRBV28 and TRBJ2-3; D gene unclear. This CDR3 comprises 10 residues. The germline V gene has CDR1 MDHEN and CDR2 SYDVKM. With 11 bases removed from V and 1 base from J, the gap between germline ends came to 4 bases. Combining the CDR3 with reference TRBV28 and TRBJ2-3 gives the whole variable domain DVKVTQSSRYLVKRTGEKVFLECVQDMDHENMFWYRQDPGLGLRLIYFSYDVKMKEKGDIPEGYSVSREKKERFSLILESASTNQTSMYLCASGTDTQYFGPGTRLTVL.

The gene calls are TRBV19 and TRBJ2-3; 8 nucleotides match TRBD1. The CDR3 is made up of 15 amino acids. V gave up 8 bases and J gave up 0 bases; unmatched junction bases: 7. Germline assignment: CDR1 LNHDA and CDR2 SQIVND (reference sequence). The CDR3 is CASGSTGASTDTQYF. The CDR3, as DNA: TGTGCCAGTGGGTCGACAGGGGCGAGCACAGATACGCAGTATTTT.

The J gene is TRBJ2-3, the V gene TRBV11-2; TRBD2 aligns across 7 bases. With 7 bases clipped from V and 6 bases from J, the junction kept 16 bases outside the gene matches. CDR1 is SGHAT, CDR2 FQNNGV, per germline. CDR3 length: 16 residues. The CDR3 reads CASNPFGGGPVDTQYF. The CDR3 coding sequence is TGTGCCAGCAACCCATTCGGGGGAGGGCCAGTGGATACGCAGTATTTT.

The chain links TRBV19 to TRBJ2-2; the D is unclear. Trimming removed 5 bases from V and 7 bases from J, with 8 bases in between. The CDR3 is 12 amino acids. Germline V gene sequence: CDR1 LNHDA, CDR2 SQIVND (reference sequence). The CDR3 spells CASSGQRGELFF. The CDR3 DNA is TGTGCCAGTAGTGGCCAGCGCGGGGAGCTGTTTTTT.

The rearrangement joins TRBV28 to TRBJ1-2; D remains unclear. Per germline, CDR1 MDHEN and CDR2 SYDVKM. Trimming stripped 5 bases from V and 3 bases from J, with 16 bases between. The CDR3 extends over 15 amino acids. As DNA, the CDR3 is TGTGCCAGCAGTCCTGTTGGCTCACCCTACTATGGCTACACCTTC. Translating gives CASSPVGSPYYGYTF.

The chain joins TRBV20-1 to TRBJ2-1; D is ambiguous. Germline V gene sequence: CDR1 DFQATT, CDR2 SNEGSKA (reference sequence). The V gene lost 3 bases and the J gene lost 6 bases, with 6 bases spanning the gap. The CDR3 contains 11 residues. This CDR3 is CSASKLNEQFF. The CDR3 nucleotides read TGCAGTGCTAGTAAACTCAATGAGCAGTTCTTC.